The subject of this entry is one TCR beta chain. Its matching antigen is unknown. Clones were sequenced by immunoSEQ multiplex PCR, and TCRdb holds only the in-frame ones, with some missing. The sample lists under 200,000 clones, 84% occurring once. The sample is drawn from a study of cytotoxic CD8 clonotypes in ibrutinib-treated CLL. Looking at the study overall: Among the samples, the mean was roughly 260,000 productive templates and 75,000 to 95,000 productive rearrangements. Whole-study findings and limits: Age-matched healthy donor levels were exceeded by baseline clonality, which tracked circulating CD8+ T-cell counts.

The CDR3 spans 20 residues. Germline values: CDR1 SNHLY, CDR2 FYNNEI. V was shortened by 5 bases and J by 0 bases, with 26 bases between the two germline ends. The specimen comprised PBMCs, sampled after 24 months of ibrutinib treatment. The chain couples TRBV2 to TRBJ1-3; tentatively, D is TRBD1 (5 bases). The TCR comes from a human donor with chronic lymphocytic leukemia. CDR3 in DNA: TGTGCCAGCAGTCTAGGAAGGAGGGGCCAACAGAGATACTCTGGAAACACCATATATTTT. It yields the protein CASSLGRRGQQRYSGNTIYF.